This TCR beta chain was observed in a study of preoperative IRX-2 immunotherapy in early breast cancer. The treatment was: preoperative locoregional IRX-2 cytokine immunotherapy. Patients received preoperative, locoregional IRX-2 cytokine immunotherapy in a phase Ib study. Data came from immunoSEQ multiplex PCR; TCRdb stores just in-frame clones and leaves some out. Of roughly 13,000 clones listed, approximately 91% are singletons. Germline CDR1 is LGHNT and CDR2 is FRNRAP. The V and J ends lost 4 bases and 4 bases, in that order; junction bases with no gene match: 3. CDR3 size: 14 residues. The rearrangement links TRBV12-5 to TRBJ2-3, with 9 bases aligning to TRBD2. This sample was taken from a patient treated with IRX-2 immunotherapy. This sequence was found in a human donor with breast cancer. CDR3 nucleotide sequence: TGTGCTAGTGGTTCGGGACTAGCAGCAGATACGCAGTATTTT. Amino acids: CASGSGLAADTQYF.